This T cell receptor (beta chain) was profiled in a study of blood T cell repertoires in COVID-19. Per the authors' pipeline: Cell counts per sample came from amplifying reference gene primers. The method was immunoSEQ multiplex PCR; TCRdb's version includes in-frame clones alone and lacks a portion of them. The V and J calls and the clone size are those of that table, but D and trimming were determined from the DNA. The table shows 90,000 to 120,000 clones, with 86% occurring only once. Each participant's cohort was designated according to participant-reported clinical history. The germline CDR1 and CDR2 sequences are SGHRS and YFSETQ. With V trimmed by 6 bases and J by 0 bases, 11 bases remained unmatched. The CDR3 totals 17 residues. This clone was counted once.

The V call is TRBV5-1, the J call TRBJ1-3, with TRBD1 matching over 8 bases. The clonotype originates from a woman between 45 and 65 years old who had recovered from COVID-19. Sequencing was done on a sample of PBMCs or T cells enriched from blood (not recorded which). The CDR3 sequence is CASTSTGGKTSGNTIYF. The CDR3 nucleotides read TGCGCCAGCACCAGTACAGGGGGTAAAACCTCTGGAAACACCATATATTTT.